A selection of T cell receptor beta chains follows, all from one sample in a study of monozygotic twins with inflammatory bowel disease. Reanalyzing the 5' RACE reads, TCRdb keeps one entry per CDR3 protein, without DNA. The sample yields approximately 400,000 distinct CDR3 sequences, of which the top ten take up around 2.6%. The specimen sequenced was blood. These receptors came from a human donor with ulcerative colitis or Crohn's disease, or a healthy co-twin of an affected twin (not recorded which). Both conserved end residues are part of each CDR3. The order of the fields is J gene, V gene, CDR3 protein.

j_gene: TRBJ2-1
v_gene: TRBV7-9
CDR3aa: CASSPQTSGGAWYEQFF

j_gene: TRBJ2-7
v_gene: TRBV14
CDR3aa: CASSQEGDIYEQYF

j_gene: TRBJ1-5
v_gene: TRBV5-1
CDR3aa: CASRGGTGEDQPQHF

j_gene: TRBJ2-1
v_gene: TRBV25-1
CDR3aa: CASSEFRGRGTNEQFF

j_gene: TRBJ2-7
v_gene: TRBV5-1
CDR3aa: CASSLVAGNSYEQYF

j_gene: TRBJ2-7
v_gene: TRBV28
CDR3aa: CASSSGTGITYEQYF

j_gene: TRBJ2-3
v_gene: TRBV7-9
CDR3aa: CASSPATSGGTDTQYF

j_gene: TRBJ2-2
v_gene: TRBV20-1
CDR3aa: CSARVGFETGELFF

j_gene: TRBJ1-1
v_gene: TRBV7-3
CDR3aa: CASSRDSYTEAFF

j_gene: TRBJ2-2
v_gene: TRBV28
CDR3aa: CASSLWGTGTGELFF

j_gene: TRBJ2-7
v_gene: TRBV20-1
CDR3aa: CSAEGQGVREQYF

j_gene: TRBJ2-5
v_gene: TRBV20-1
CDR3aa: CSARDATRQGRAETQYF

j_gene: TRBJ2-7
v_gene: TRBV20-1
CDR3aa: CSASPGQAYEQYF

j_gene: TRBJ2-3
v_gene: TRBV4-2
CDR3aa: CASSPGLAGGRDTQYF

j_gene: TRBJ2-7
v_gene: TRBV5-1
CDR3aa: CASRGSYEQYF

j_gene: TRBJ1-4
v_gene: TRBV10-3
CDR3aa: CAISETETNEKLFF

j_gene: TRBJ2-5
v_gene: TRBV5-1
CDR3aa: CASSSGTQETQYF

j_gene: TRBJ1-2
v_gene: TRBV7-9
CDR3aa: CASLGDRKRGDYGYTF

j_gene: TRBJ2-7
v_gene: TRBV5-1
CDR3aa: CASSSGQDSGEQYF

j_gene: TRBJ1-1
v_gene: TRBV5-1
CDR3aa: CASSLLGMTMNTEAFF

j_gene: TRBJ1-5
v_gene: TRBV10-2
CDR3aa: CASSEPTAWLSDNQPQHF

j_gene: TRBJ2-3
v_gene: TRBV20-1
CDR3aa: CSASRLAGRTDTQYF

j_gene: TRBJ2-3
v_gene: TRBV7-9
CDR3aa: CASSLVRADTQYF

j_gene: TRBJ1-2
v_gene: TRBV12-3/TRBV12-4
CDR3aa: CASSLSKNGYTF

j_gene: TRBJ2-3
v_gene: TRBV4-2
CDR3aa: CASSLEPGDAGYTQYF

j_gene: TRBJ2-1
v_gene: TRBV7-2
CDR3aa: CASRGGQGYEQFF

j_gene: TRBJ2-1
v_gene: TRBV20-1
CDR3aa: CSAKTGFNEQFF